The rows below give T cell receptor beta chains drawn from one sample of a study of preoperative IRX-2 immunotherapy in early breast cancer. This table comes from immunoSEQ multiplex PCR, and its TCRdb copy is limited to in-frame clones, with some not included. The table includes about 98,000 clones, roughly 90% detected once. The sequenced sample was tumor tissue, obtained after IRX-2 immunotherapy. These receptors all come from a human donor with breast cancer. Each CDR3 is given with its conserved first and last residue. A D gene is named only where the DNA matches it firmly. Expanded clones get a size class; other rows say once, few or many, or leave the size out.

D: NA; J: TRBJ2-1; length: 18; size: once; V: TRBV11-3; CDR3: CASSSRARARAHYNEQFF; DNA: TGTGCCAGCAGCTCGCGGGCCAGGGCGCGGGCCCACTACAATGAGCAGTTCTTC
D: TRBD2; J: TRBJ2-7; length: 16; size: NA; V: TRBV5-1; CDR3: CASSLQRLAGADEQYF; DNA: TGCGCCAGCAGCCTCCAACGACTAGCGGGAGCGGATGAGCAGTACTTC
D: NA; J: TRBJ2-3; length: 14; size: NA; V: TRBV11-3; CDR3: CASSLVPRTDTQYF; DNA: TGTGCCAGCAGCTTAGTCCCTCGTACTGATACGCAGTATTTT
D: TRBD1; J: TRBJ1-6; length: 14; size: NA; V: TRBV10-2; CDR3: CASNDREGNSPLHF; DNA: TGCGCCAGCAATGACAGGGAGGGTAATTCACCCCTCCACTTT
D: NA; J: TRBJ2-2; length: 16; size: NA; V: TRBV5-2; CDR3: CASSRLQGRGTGELFF; DNA: TGTGCCAGCAGCCGCTTACAGGGAAGGGGCACCGGGGAGCTGTTTTTT
D: NA; J: TRBJ1-1; length: 13; size: once; V: TRBV25-1; CDR3: CASSELGDTEAFF; DNA: TGTGCCAGCAGTGAATTGGGGGATACTGAAGCTTTCTTT
D: TRBD1; J: TRBJ1-6; length: 14; size: NA; V: TRBV11-3; CDR3: CASSLGTGASPLHF; DNA: TGTGCCAGCAGCTTAGGGACAGGCGCTTCACCCCTCCACTTT
D: TRBD1; J: TRBJ1-2; length: 14; size: few; V: TRBV11-3; CDR3: CASSWRQGPYGYTF; DNA: TGTGCCAGCAGCTGGAGACAGGGCCCCTATGGCTACACCTTC
D: NA; J: TRBJ2-5; length: 15; size: NA; V: TRBV7-1; CDR3: CASSLTGGYQETQYF; DNA: TGTGCCAGCAGCTTAACGGGCGGCTACCAAGAGACCCAGTACTTC
D: NA; J: TRBJ2-7; length: 14; size: NA; V: TRBV5-1; CDR3: CASSYRDGNYEQYF; DNA: TGCGCCAGCAGCTACCGGGACGGCAACTACGAGCAGTACTTC
D: NA; J: TRBJ1-1; length: 13; size: NA; V: TRBV29-1; CDR3: CSVEKQGNTEAFF; DNA: TGCAGCGTTGAGAAACAGGGGAACACTGAAGCTTTCTTT
D: TRBD1; J: TRBJ2-1; length: 16; size: NA; V: TRBV5-1; CDR3: CASSLDNGQGLNEQFF; DNA: TGCGCCAGCAGCTTGGACAATGGACAGGGATTAAATGAGCAGTTCTTC
D: NA; J: TRBJ1-4; length: 13; size: NA; V: TRBV6-8; CDR3: CAISGGSNEKLFF; DNA: TGTGCCATCTCCGGGGGTTCTAATGAAAAACTGTTTTTT
D: TRBD1; J: TRBJ1-3; length: 14; size: NA; V: TRBV5-1; CDR3: CASSPGQGGNTIYF; DNA: TGCGCCAGCAGCCCGGGACAGGGTGGAAACACCATATATTTT
D: TRBD1; J: TRBJ1-4; length: 14; size: NA; V: TRBV19; CDR3: CASSTDRGNEKLFF; DNA: TGTGCCAGTAGTACGGACAGGGGGAATGAAAAACTGTTTTTT
D: NA; J: TRBJ2-7; length: 11; size: few; V: TRBV19; CDR3: CASSLGDEQYF; DNA: TGTGCCAGTAGTCTCGGGGACGAGCAGTACTTC
D: NA; J: TRBJ2-7; length: 13; size: NA; V: TRBV28; CDR3: CASSLDGPYEQYF; DNA: TGTGCCAGCAGCCTCGACGGTCCCTACGAGCAGTACTTC
D: TRBD2; J: TRBJ2-5; length: 14; size: few; V: TRBV6-8; CDR3: CATQLAGASETQYF; DNA: TGTGCTACCCAACTAGCGGGAGCTTCAGAGACCCAGTACTTC
D: NA; J: TRBJ1-3; length: 14; size: NA; V: TRBV28; CDR3: CASSGSLSGNTIYF; DNA: TGTGCCAGCAGCGGGAGTCTTTCTGGAAACACCATATATTTT
D: NA; J: TRBJ2-3; length: 16; size: once; V: TRBV5-1; CDR3: CASSPLEGSFTDTQYF; DNA: TGCGCCAGCAGCCCCCTGGAGGGGAGTTTCACAGATACGCAGTATTTT
D: NA; J: TRBJ1-3; length: 15; size: NA; V: TRBV5-1; CDR3: CASSLASPSGNTIYF; DNA: TGCGCCAGCAGCTTGGCCTCGCCCTCTGGAAACACCATATATTTT
D: NA; J: TRBJ2-1; length: 16; size: NA; V: TRBV9; CDR3: CASSVVVGTSYNEQFF; DNA: TGTGCCAGCAGCGTAGTGGTGGGCACCTCCTACAATGAGCAGTTCTTC
D: NA; J: TRBJ1-1; length: 14; size: NA; V: TRBV5-1; CDR3: CASSDSGRNTEAFF; DNA: TGCGCCAGCAGCGATTCCGGGAGGAACACTGAAGCTTTCTTT
D: NA; J: TRBJ2-2; length: 16; size: NA; V: TRBV28; CDR3: CASSLSIPGNTGELFF; DNA: TGTGCCAGCAGTTTATCCATCCCCGGGAACACCGGGGAGCTGTTTTTT
D: TRBD1; J: TRBJ2-7; length: 16; size: NA; V: TRBV14; CDR3: CASSLTFGQGNREQYF; DNA: TGTGCCAGCAGCCTGACGTTTGGACAGGGTAATCGAGAGCAGTACTTC
D: TRBD2; J: TRBJ2-1; length: 17; size: NA; V: TRBV18; CDR3: CASSPWTSGLSFNEQFF; DNA: TGTGCCAGCTCACCTTGGACTAGCGGTCTATCCTTCAATGAGCAGTTCTTC
D: NA; J: TRBJ2-2; length: 17; size: once; V: TRBV7-1; CDR3: CASSLGSTLEGTGELFF; DNA: TGTGCCAGCAGCTTAGGCTCCACCTTGGAGGGGACCGGGGAGCTGTTTTTT
D: TRBD1; J: TRBJ1-6; length: 15; size: NA; V: TRBV18; CDR3: CASSRDSSYNSPLHF; DNA: TGTGCCAGCTCAAGGGACAGCTCCTATAATTCACCCCTCCACTTT
D: NA; J: TRBJ1-2; length: 13; size: NA; V: TRBV6-8; CDR3: CASSYSKSSGYTF; DNA: TGTGCCAGCAGTTACTCAAAGTCGAGCGGCTACACCTTC
D: NA; J: TRBJ2-3; length: 15; size: NA; V: TRBV11-3; CDR3: CASSLSGHNTDTQYF; DNA: TGTGCCAGCAGCCTATCGGGACACAACACAGATACGCAGTATTTT
D: TRBD1; J: TRBJ1-2; length: 14; size: once; V: TRBV6-8; CDR3: CAISHPQGLYGYTF; DNA: TGTGCCATCAGCCACCCACAGGGGCTCTATGGCTACACCTTC
D: NA; J: TRBJ1-3; length: 17; size: NA; V: TRBV18; CDR3: CASSPSGLRASGNTIYF; DNA: TGTGCCAGCTCACCGTCGGGACTGAGGGCTTCTGGAAACACCATATATTTT
D: NA; J: TRBJ1-3; length: 16; size: NA; V: TRBV7-6; CDR3: CASTTRQVTSGNTIYF; DNA: TGTGCCAGCACCACGAGACAGGTTACCTCTGGAAACACCATATATTTT
D: NA; J: TRBJ2-7; length: 15; size: NA; V: TRBV14; CDR3: CASSSFLDSIHEQYF; DNA: TGTGCCAGCAGCTCTTTTTTGGACAGTATCCACGAGCAGTACTTC
D: NA; J: TRBJ1-2; length: 13; size: NA; V: TRBV7-1; CDR3: CASSQAGGYGYTF; DNA: TGTGCCAGCAGCCAGGCCGGGGGATATGGCTACACCTTC
D: NA; J: TRBJ2-3; length: 13; size: NA; V: TRBV29-1; CDR3: CSAGSPRPATQYF; DNA: TGCAGCGCTGGGTCCCCTCGACCAGCTACGCAGTATTTT
D: TRBD2; J: TRBJ2-7; length: 16; size: NA; V: TRBV5-1; CDR3: CASSLDASGGPYEQYF; DNA: TGCGCCAGCAGCTTGGACGCTAGCGGGGGGCCATACGAGCAGTACTTC
D: NA; J: TRBJ2-3; length: 14; size: NA; V: TRBV29-1; CDR3: CSALDGKGTDTQYF; DNA: TGCAGCGCCCTGGATGGGAAAGGCACAGATACGCAGTATTTT
D: NA; J: TRBJ2-5; length: 13; size: once; V: TRBV18; CDR3: CASSPLREETQYF; DNA: TGTGCCAGCTCACCACTTCGGGAGGAGACCCAGTACTTC
D: TRBD1; J: TRBJ1-3; length: 14; size: NA; V: TRBV28; CDR3: CASRGDREGDTIYF; DNA: TGTGCCAGCAGGGGTGACAGGGAGGGAGACACCATATATTTT
D: NA; J: TRBJ2-7; length: 14; size: NA; V: TRBV11-3; CDR3: CASSPPGKGNEQYF; DNA: TGTGCCAGCAGCCCCCCAGGGAAAGGGAACGAGCAGTACTTC
D: TRBD1; J: TRBJ1-1; length: 14; size: few; V: TRBV6-8; CDR3: CASSNGQGASEAFF; DNA: TGTGCCAGCAGTAACGGACAGGGGGCCTCTGAAGCTTTCTTT
D: NA; J: TRBJ1-5; length: 15; size: NA; V: TRBV1; CDR3: CASSQEWQGGFPQHF; DNA: TGCGCCAGCAGCCAAGAGTGGCAGGGGGGGTTCCCCCAGCATTTT
D: NA; J: TRBJ1-2; length: 13; size: NA; V: TRBV6-8; CDR3: CASTNGQPYGYTF; DNA: TGTGCCAGCACTAATGGCCAACCCTATGGCTACACCTTC
D: NA; J: TRBJ1-5; length: 14; size: NA; V: TRBV7-6; CDR3: CASSPAGVHQPQHF; DNA: TGTGCCAGCAGCCCGGCAGGGGTACACCAGCCCCAGCATTTT
D: NA; J: TRBJ2-7; length: 13; size: NA; V: TRBV18; CDR3: CASSPGFSYEQYF; DNA: TGTGCCAGCTCACCAGGGTTCTCCTACGAGCAGTACTTC
D: NA; J: TRBJ1-3; length: 16; size: NA; V: TRBV28; CDR3: CASTPTWGGSGNTIYF; DNA: TGTGCCAGCACCCCAACATGGGGGGGAAGTGGAAACACCATATATTTT
D: NA; J: TRBJ1-6; length: 16; size: NA; V: TRBV6-8; CDR3: CASTRDRSSYNSPLHF; DNA: TGTGCCAGCACCAGAGACAGGAGCTCCTATAATTCACCCCTCCACTTT
D: TRBD1; J: TRBJ2-7; length: 13; size: few; V: TRBV7-1; CDR3: CASGTGNYYEQYF; DNA: TGTGCCAGCGGGACAGGGAATTACTACGAGCAGTACTTC
D: NA; J: TRBJ2-1; length: 15; size: NA; V: TRBV5-1; CDR3: CASSLVAQGKNEQFF; DNA: TGCGCCAGCAGCTTGGTGGCGCAGGGTAAAAATGAGCAGTTCTTC
D: NA; J: TRBJ2-3; length: 15; size: NA; V: TRBV19; CDR3: CASSLMGSATDTQYF; DNA: TGTGCCAGTAGTCTGATGGGTAGCGCCACAGATACGCAGTATTTT
D: NA; J: TRBJ1-6; length: 15; size: many; V: TRBV6-8; CDR3: CASRQISFGNSPLHF; DNA: TGTGCCAGCAGACAAATTAGTTTCGGTAATTCACCCCTCCACTTT
D: TRBD1; J: TRBJ1-2; length: 16; size: once; V: TRBV28; CDR3: CASSEDRGYLLYGYTF; DNA: TGTGCCAGCAGTGAGGACAGGGGGTACCTCCTGTATGGCTACACCTTC
D: NA; J: TRBJ1-2; length: 14; size: few; V: TRBV10-2; CDR3: CASSEAPPNYGYTF; DNA: TGCGCCAGCAGTGAGGCACCTCCTAACTATGGCTACACCTTC
D: NA; J: TRBJ1-2; length: 12; size: NA; V: TRBV30; CDR3: CAWERQRDGYTF; DNA: TGTGCCTGGGAGAGACAGAGGGATGGCTACACCTTC
D: NA; J: TRBJ1-3; length: 16; size: NA; V: TRBV5-1; CDR3: CASSFGHRLSGNTIYF; DNA: TGCGCCAGCAGCTTTGGTCACAGGCTCTCTGGAAACACCATATATTTT
D: NA; J: TRBJ1-4; length: 17; size: NA; V: TRBV18; CDR3: CASSPGSGNRRNEKLFF; DNA: TGTGCCAGCTCACCGGGATCGGGCAATCGCCGTAATGAAAAACTGTTTTTT
D: NA; J: TRBJ2-2; length: 15; size: NA; V: TRBV16; CDR3: CASSQQVVLTGELFF; DNA: TGTGCCAGCAGCCAACAGGTCGTCTTAACGGGGGAGCTGTTTTTT
D: TRBD1; J: TRBJ1-4; length: 14; size: once; V: TRBV5-1; CDR3: CASSLKGANEKLFF; DNA: TGCGCCAGCAGCTTGAAGGGGGCGAATGAAAAACTGTTTTTT